A single sample is the source of the 27 T cell receptor beta chains below, sequenced in a study of cytomegalovirus exposure and HLA in healthy donors. PCR was performed using 60 Vbeta and 13 Jbeta primers. TCRdb keeps only in-frame clones here, not all; method: immunoSEQ multiplex PCR. The sample holds around 100,000 clones; approximately 80% are singletons and the top ten take 9.6%. The specimen was PBMCs. Receptors originate from a male donor in good health and CMV-seropositive.

The chain is built from TRBV6-5 and TRBJ2-7; 11 positions agree with TRBD2. Germline V gene sequence: CDR1 MNHEY, CDR2 SVGAGI. This CDR3 region has 13 residues. The ends lost 10 bases at V and 4 bases at J; junction bases unmatched: 6. For the CDR3, the DNA is TGTGCCACCCGGACTAGCGGGTGGTACGAGCAGTACTTC. Residues: CATRTSGWYEQYF.

This sequence joins TRBV9 and TRBJ2-7; TRBD2 matches at 10 bases. Germline-derived CDR1 and CDR2 are SGDLS and YYNGEE. Losses at the gene ends were 4 bases for V and 2 bases for J; bases not matched to a gene: 6. The CDR3 length is 15 residues. The CDR3 nucleotides read TGTGCCAGCAGCCCCTCTAGCGGGGGAGCCTACGAGCAGTACTTC. Residues: CASSPSSGGAYEQYF.

Turning to this clone: Other nucleotide sequences from this sample produce the same CDR3. V usage is TRBV29-1 and J usage is TRBJ2-3; no clear D gene. This CDR3 region has 12 residues. With 0 bases removed from V and 2 bases from J, the gap between germline ends came to 3 bases. Germline CDR1 and CDR2: SQVTM and ANQGSEA. The CDR3 reads CSVEDSTDTQYF. CDR3 DNA sequence: TGCAGCGTTGAAGACTCCACAGATACGCAGTATTTT.

The chain is built from TRBV7-6 and TRBJ2-3, with 13 bases fitting TRBD2. Germline lookup yields CDR1 SGHVS and CDR2 FNYEAQ. V was pared by 0 bases and J by 3 bases, with 6 bases of the junction left unmatched. The CDR3 sequence is 18 residues long. CDR3 nucleotides: TGTGCCAGCAGCTTAGCGCCAGGGACTAGCGGGAAGACAGATACGCAGTATTTT. This sequence encodes CASSLAPGTSGKTDTQYF.

The gene calls are TRBV7-8 and TRBJ2-5; 11 bases fit TRBD2. This CDR3 region has 16 residues. CDR1 is SGHVS, CDR2 FQNEAQ, per germline. Trimming took 5 bases from V and 3 from J; bases not matched to a gene: 8. The CDR3 here is CASSLSRLAGKETQYF. CDR3 bases: TGTGCCAGCAGCCTGTCCCGACTAGCGGGAAAAGAGACCCAGTACTTC.

The genes are TRBV19 and TRBJ2-3; the D gene is possibly TRBD2 (6 bases). This CDR3 has 16 residues. Trimming took 5 bases from V and 0 from J, leaving 15 bases between them. Germline assignment: CDR1 LNHDA and CDR2 SQIVND (reference sequence). The CDR3 sequence is CASSSSLATSTDTQYF. The DNA for the CDR3 is TGTGCCAGTAGTTCTTCGCTAGCGACCAGCACAGATACGCAGTATTTT.

The chain recombines TRBV4-3 with TRBJ2-1, with 7 bases fitting TRBD2. V was pared by 1 base and J by 4 bases, with 7 bases of the junction left unmatched. The CDR3 runs to 16 residues. CDR1 is LGHNA, CDR2 YSLEER, per germline. The CDR3 protein is CASSQVGLAEYNEQFF. Here the CDR3 DNA reads TGCGCCAGCAGCCAAGTGGGGCTAGCGGAGTACAATGAGCAGTTCTTC.

The chain links TRBV28 to TRBJ2-1; TRBD2 agrees at 11 bases. This CDR3 has 15 residues. Germline CDR1 MDHEN, CDR2 SYDVKM. Trimming cost V 1 base and J 8 bases; bases outside gene matches: 4. DNA for the CDR3: TGTGCCAGCAGTTTATCGGCTAGCGGGGGGCATGAGCAGTTCTTC. It is translated as CASSLSASGGHEQFF.

This clone was seen once. V gene TRBV11-3 combines with J gene TRBJ2-3; TRBD2 matches at 10 bases. V dropped 1 base and J dropped 6; count of bases not matched to a gene: 4. The CDR3 length is 15 residues. The germline CDR1 and CDR2 sequences are SGHNT and YENEEA. CDR3 in amino acids: CASSLGLAGVDTQYF. The CDR3 coding sequence is TGTGCCAGCAGCTTAGGCCTAGCGGGAGTCGATACGCAGTATTTT.

The sample holds a few counts of this clone. J is TRBJ2-1 and V is TRBV28, with 7 bases fitting TRBD2. This CDR3 is 16 amino acids long. The J segment lost 2 bases and the V segment lost 6 bases, leaving 10 bases of the junction unmatched. CDR1 is MDHEN, CDR2 SYDVKM, per germline. DNA for the CDR3: TGTGCCAGCAGGAGACCGGGACTACTTACCTACAATGAGCAGTTCTTC. Its protein is CASRRPGLLTYNEQFF.

The rearrangement uses TRBV4-1 and TRBJ2-7, with 9 bases that match TRBD2. With 0 bases clipped from V and 3 bases from J, the junction kept 3 bases outside the gene matches. CDR3 length: 15 amino acids. Germline CDR1 MGHRA, CDR2 YSYEKL. The DNA of the CDR3 is TGCGCCAGCAGCCAAGAGGCTAGCGGGATCTACGAGCAGTACTTC. It translates to CASSQEASGIYEQYF.

The genes are TRBV5-5 and TRBJ2-7; 15 positions match TRBD2. Trimming removed 3 bases from V and 9 bases from J; junction bases left unmatched: 4. CDR1 is SGHKS, CDR2 YYEKEE, per germline (reference sequence). CDR3 length: 14 amino acids. CDR3 region: CASSSGLAGGVQYF. CDR3 in DNA: TGTGCCAGCAGCTCGGGACTAGCGGGAGGAGTGCAGTACTTC.

In its sample, this clone was seen a few times. The CDR3 region is CASSLRRGANTGELFF. Written as DNA, the CDR3 is TGTGCCAGCAGCCTTAGACGGGGGGCAAACACCGGGGAGCTGTTTTTT. The chain links TRBV7-9 to TRBJ2-2, with D possibly TRBD2 on 7 matching bases. Germline V lookup: CDR1 SEHNR, CDR2 FQNEAQ (reference sequence). This CDR3 is 16 amino acids long. V lost 5 bases to trimming and J lost 2 bases, with 15 bases between them. The full variable domain, completed using reference TRBV7-9 and TRBJ2-2, is DTGVSQNPRHKITKRGQNVTFRCDPISEHNRLYWYRQTLGQGPEFLTYFQNEAQLEKSRLLSDRFSAERPKGSFSTLEIQRTEQGDSAMYLCASSLRRGANTGELFFGEGSRLTVL.

The rearrangement uses TRBV18 and TRBJ2-7; TRBD2 matches at 8 bases. CDR1 is KGHSH and CDR2 is LQKENI in the germline V gene. The CDR3 sequence is 14 residues long. The V gene end was trimmed by 5 bases and the J gene end by 3 bases; junction bases not matched to a gene: 6. The chain's CDR3 is CASSAGTRGYEQYF. The CDR3 region has the DNA TGTGCCAGCTCAGCCGGGACTAGGGGCTACGAGCAGTACTTC.

The chain combines TRBV11-2 with TRBJ2-2; D is unresolved. CDR1 and CDR2 from the germline V gene are SGHAT and FQNNGV. The CDR3 extends over 17 amino acids. Trimming cost V 3 bases and J 0 bases, with 14 bases left between them. CDR3 in amino acids: CASSFRGAFANTGELFF. The CDR3 DNA reads as TGTGCCAGCAGCTTCCGAGGTGCATTCGCGAACACCGGGGAGCTGTTTTTT.

The chain employs TRBV5-4 and TRBJ1-2; D ambiguous. Germline lookup yields CDR1 SGHNT and CDR2 YYREEE (reference sequence). V was trimmed by 4 bases and J by 1 base, leaving 17 bases between them. The CDR3 covers 16 residues. The CDR3 protein is CASSVYSAQFNYGYTF. The CDR3 DNA follows: TGTGCCAGCAGCGTCTACAGTGCACAATTTAACTATGGCTACACCTTC.

This chain joins TRBV28 and TRBJ1-2; D is possibly TRBD1 (6 bases). Germline CDR1 MDHEN, CDR2 SYDVKM. Trimming removed 3 bases at V and 0 bases at J, with 11 bases between. The CDR3 is 15 amino acids. The CDR3 DNA sequence: TGTGCCAGCAGTTTTCAGGGGACACCTAACTATGGCTACACCTTC. It translates to CASSFQGTPNYGYTF.

The V gene is TRBV29-1, the J gene TRBJ1-4, with D tentatively TRBD1 (5 bases). Trimming took 5 bases from V and 0 from J, leaving 10 bases between them. The germline V gene has CDR1 SQVTM and CDR2 ANQGSEA. This CDR3 is built from 14 residues. The CDR3 DNA follows: TGCAGCGTTCAGCAGGGCGCAACTAATGAAAAACTGTTTTTT. Translated: CSVQQGATNEKLFF.

The chain carries TRBV7-9 and TRBJ2-3; maybe TRBD2 (5 bases). The CDR3 spans 15 residues. The germline V and J ends were trimmed by 2 bases and 2 bases, with 11 bases remaining between them. Germline V gives CDR1 SEHNR, CDR2 FQNEAQ (reference sequence). The CDR3 here is CASSLRTSFTDTQYF. The CDR3 bases are TGTGCCAGCAGCTTAAGGACTTCGTTCACAGATACGCAGTATTTT. The full variable domain, rest sourced from reference TRBV7-9 and TRBJ2-3, is DTGVSQNPRHKITKRGQNVTFRCDPISEHNRLYWYRQTLGQGPEFLTYFQNEAQLEKSRLLSDRFSAERPKGSFSTLEIQRTEQGDSAMYLCASSLRTSFTDTQYFGPGTRLTVL.

The chain links TRBV19 to TRBJ1-4; no definite D call. Germline V lookup: CDR1 LNHDA, CDR2 SQIVND (reference sequence). CDR3 size: 12 residues. Trimming left V 5 bases short and J 8 bases short, with 9 bases between. Written as DNA, the CDR3 is TGTGCCAGTAGTCCCCAGTTGGAAAAACTGTTTTTT. Translation gives CASSPQLEKLFF.

The genes are TRBV19 and TRBJ1-5; D possibly corresponds to TRBD1 (6 bases). Per germline, CDR1 LNHDA and CDR2 SQIVND (reference sequence). CDR3 length: 12 residues. The V end was cut by 4 bases, the J end by 9 bases, with 10 bases between. The CDR3 sequence: CASSTAGAPQHF. The CDR3 DNA reads TGTGCCAGTAGTACCGCAGGGGCGCCCCAGCATTTT.

The chain employs TRBV27 and TRBJ1-4, with TRBD1 identical over 9 bases. The CDR3 sequence is 17 residues long. Germline V gives CDR1 MNHEY, CDR2 SMNVEV (reference sequence). J lost 2 bases, V lost 7 bases, and 11 bases had no gene match. CDR3 coding DNA: TGTGCCAGCACCGGTTGGGGACAGGGAGGGACTAATGAAAAACTGTTTTTT. Encoded protein: CASTGWGQGGTNEKLFF.

Concerning this clone: The missing conserved phenylalanine or tryptophan at the end of this CDR3 makes a read error likely. The limits of the CDR3 on the DNA are not certain, so only TCRdb's listed CDR3 is given. The chain joins TRBV20-1 to TRBJ2-7; TRBD2, the table's D call, lacks a check against the DNA. The CDR3 has 11 amino acids, counting both end residues. From germline, CDR1 is DFQATT and CDR2 SNEGSKA (reference sequence). CDR3 in amino acids: CSARDRASGER.

The chain uses TRBV21-1 and TRBJ2-1; TRBD1, as called in the table, went unchecked against the DNA. TRBV21-1 is recorded as a pseudogene. The CDR3 totals 16 residues. CDR3 in amino acids: CASSKPPDRESTEQFF. The CDR3 DNA reads TGTGCCAGCAGCAAACCCCCGGACAGGGAAAGCACTGAGCAGTTCTTC.

This chain joins TRBV12-5 and TRBJ2-7; no clear D. Germline values: CDR1 LGHNT, CDR2 FRNRAP. The germline V and J ends were trimmed by 1 base and 0 bases, with 10 bases remaining between them. The CDR3 runs to 15 residues. The CDR3 DNA follows: TGTGCTAGTGGTTTGGGTCGTTGGGCCTCCTACGAGCAGTACTTC. Amino acids: CASGLGRWASYEQYF.

V usage is TRBV7-2 and J usage is TRBJ2-1; D possibly corresponds to TRBD1 (6 bases). The CDR3 has 15 residues. Per germline, CDR1 SGHTA and CDR2 FQGNSA. The V end lost 5 bases, the J end lost 8 bases, and 19 bases lay between the germline ends. The CDR3 here is CASSPRWTAHDEQFF. The CDR3 DNA follows: TGTGCCAGCAGCCCCCGGTGGACAGCCCACGATGAGCAGTTCTTC.

This chain uses TRBV27 with TRBJ2-4; 9 bases align to TRBD1. Per the germline V gene, CDR1 is MNHEY and CDR2 is SMNVEV (reference sequence). V lost 5 bases, J lost 6 bases, and 5 bases stayed unmatched. CDR3 length: 14 residues. CDR3: CASSPGTGRNIQYF. CDR3 coding DNA: TGTGCCAGCAGTCCCGGGACAGGGCGAAACATTCAGTACTTC.